This T cell receptor beta chain was recovered during a study of blood T cell repertoires in COVID-19. Study-level information: Acute and convalescent COVID-19 samples came from the United States, Italy and Spain. Sources were T cells, B-cell-depleted T cells, or PBMCs; the material itself was cDNA or gDNA.

How the authors handled the data: Reference gene primer amplification in the assay estimated nucleated cell counts. The repertoire was sequenced with immunoSEQ multiplex PCR; TCRdb's copy has only in-frame clones and lacks some. Clonal size and the V and J genes are those of that table, whereas D and trimming came from the DNA. The sample consists of 110,000 to 150,000 clones, around 89% of them appearing once. The V end lost 8 bases, the J end lost 3 bases, and 14 bases lay between the germline ends. The CDR3 extends over 14 amino acids. Per germline, CDR1 LNHDA and CDR2 SQIVND (reference sequence).

Sequenced input: peripheral blood. The chain is built from TRBV19 and TRBJ1-5; no definite D call. The receptor's source is a man in his fifties or sixties with active or convalescent COVID-19. CDR3 sequence reads: CASLKGGFNQPQHF. CDR3 sequence (DNA): TGTGCCAGTCTGAAGGGAGGTTTCAATCAGCCCCAGCATTTT.